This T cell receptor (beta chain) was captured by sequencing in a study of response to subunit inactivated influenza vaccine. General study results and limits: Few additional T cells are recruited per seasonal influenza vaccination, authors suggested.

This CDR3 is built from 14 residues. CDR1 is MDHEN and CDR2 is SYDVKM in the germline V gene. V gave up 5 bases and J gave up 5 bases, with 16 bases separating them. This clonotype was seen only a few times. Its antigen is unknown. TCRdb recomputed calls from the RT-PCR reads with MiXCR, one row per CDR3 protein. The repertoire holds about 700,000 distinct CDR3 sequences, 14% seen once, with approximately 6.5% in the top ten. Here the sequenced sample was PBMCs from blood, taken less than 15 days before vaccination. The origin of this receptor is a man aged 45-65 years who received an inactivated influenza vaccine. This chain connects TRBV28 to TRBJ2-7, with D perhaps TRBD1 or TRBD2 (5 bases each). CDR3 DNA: TGTGCCAGCAGTCGCTCGTTGGGGGTCGACGAGCAGTACTTC. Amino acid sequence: CASSRSLGVDEQYF.